Each of the 28 T cell receptor beta chains below was sequenced from the same sample in a study of vaccination and CD4 T cells after COVID-19. TCRdb reprocessed the PCR reads via MiXCR and lists one record per CDR3 protein. In the table there are roughly 31,000 distinct CDR3 sequences, roughly 50% of which are singletons. Time point defined: late sampling 161 to 241 days after vaccination in three convalescent patients. The sample here was CD4+ T cells from blood, taken about 7 months after SARS-CoV-2 vaccination. These receptors were obtained from a human donor who had recovered from COVID-19.

This clonotype was seen a few times. V is TRBV20-1 and J is TRBJ2-2, with D unresolved. Germline CDR1 and CDR2: DFQATT and SNEGSKA (reference sequence). CDR3 length equals 14 residues. The CDR3 sequence: CVLKGFYNTGELFF. The CDR3 nucleotides read TGCGTTCTGAAAGGGTTTTACAACACCGGGGAGCTGTTTTTT.

The chain couples TRBV19 to TRBJ2-1, with 7 positions matching TRBD2. Losses at the gene ends were 5 bases for V and 0 bases for J; bases not matched to a gene: 10. The CDR3 is made up of 17 amino acids. The germline V gene has CDR1 LNHDA and CDR2 SQIVND (reference sequence). In nucleotides, the CDR3 is TGTGCCAGTAGTGAACTAGCGACCCTCAGCTCCTACAATGAGCAGTTCTTC. Translation gives CASSELATLSSYNEQFF.

The V and J genes are TRBV6-5 and TRBJ1-1; the D gene is possibly TRBD1 (5 bases). Germline V lookup: CDR1 MNHEY, CDR2 SVGAGI. The V and J ends lost 2 bases and 3 bases respectively, with 16 bases between them. The CDR3 is 16 residues long. The CDR3 DNA reads TGTGCCAGCAGTTACACCGCGGGGGGTATTGACACTGAAGCTTTCTTT. Translating gives CASSYTAGGIDTEAFF.

The chain employs TRBV24-1 and TRBJ2-1, with D perhaps TRBD2 (6 bases). CDR1 and CDR2 (germline): KGHDR, SFDVKD. The CDR3 totals 15 residues. The germline V and J ends were trimmed by 4 bases and 6 bases, with 15 bases remaining between them. Here the CDR3 reads CATSDYGRAGNEQFF. The CDR3 nucleotides are TGTGCCACCAGTGACTACGGGAGAGCGGGCAATGAGCAGTTCTTC.

This clonotype was picked up a small number of times. This chain joins TRBV20-1 and TRBJ1-2, with D uncertain. Trimming cost V 3 bases and J 3 bases, with 11 bases left between them. This CDR3 contains 13 residues. Germline V lookup: CDR1 DFQATT, CDR2 SNEGSKA (reference sequence). The CDR3 here is CSARVRAHYGYTF. CDR3 bases: TGCAGTGCTAGGGTCCGGGCCCACTATGGCTACACCTTC.

The CDR3 region is CASSLGARRQLYEQYF. The CDR3 bases are TGTGCCAGCAGCTTAGGGGCCCGAAGGCAGCTCTACGAGCAGTACTTC. The chain couples TRBV7-2 to TRBJ2-7; no definite D call. There are 16 residues in the CDR3. Germline V gene sequence: CDR1 SGHTA, CDR2 FQGNSA. The ends were cut back, 1 base at V and 3 bases at J, with 16 bases in the middle.

This sequence joins TRBV5-8 and TRBJ2-7; 10 bases line up with TRBD2. The CDR3 is made up of 14 amino acids. CDR1 SGHTS and CDR2 YDEGEE come from the germline V gene. V lost 2 bases to trimming and J lost 4 bases; unmatched junction nucleotides: 3. The CDR3 bases are TGTGCCAGCAGCTTCAGGACTAGCGGATACGAGCAGTACTTC. Its translation: CASSFRTSGYEQYF. The whole variable domain, filled in from reference TRBV5-8 and TRBJ2-7, reads EAGVTQSPTHLIKTRGQQATLRCSPISGHTSVYWYQQALGLGLQFLLWYDEGEERNRGNFPPRFSGRQFPNYSSELNVNALELEDSALYLCASSFRTSGYEQYFGPGTRLTVT.

This chain links TRBV2 with TRBJ1-2; 7 nucleotides align to TRBD1. V lost 6 bases and J lost 4; bases outside the gene matches: 11. CDR1 and CDR2 (germline): SNHLY, FYNNEI. This CDR3 comprises 15 residues. CDR3 DNA sequence: TGTGCCAGCAGCGCGTCCGGGACAGTAACCTATGGCTACACCTTC. This encodes CASSASGTVTYGYTF.

The gene calls are TRBV25-1 and TRBJ2-7; D possibly corresponds to TRBD2 (6 bases). Germline values: CDR1 MGHDK, CDR2 SYGVNS. The CDR3 has 13 amino acids. The V and J ends lost 5 bases and 4 bases respectively, with 12 bases between them. The CDR3 DNA sequence: TGTGCCAGCAGTCCGGGAGTCCCTTACGAGCAGTACTTC. This sequence encodes CASSPGVPYEQYF.

This clonotype was counted between two and nine times. The V and J genes are TRBV7-2 and TRBJ2-3; tentatively, D is TRBD1 or TRBD2 (5 bases each). The CDR3 sequence is 14 residues long. V was clipped by 6 bases and J by 6 bases, with 16 bases between them. The germline V gene has CDR1 SGHTA and CDR2 FQGNSA. The chain's CDR3 is CASRRDQGADTQYF. Here the CDR3 DNA reads TGTGCCAGCAGACGGGACCAAGGGGCTGATACGCAGTATTTT.

This chain uses TRBV6-1 with TRBJ2-3; D possibly corresponds to TRBD2 (5 bases). Germline-derived CDR1 and CDR2 are MNHNS and SASEGT. The CDR3 is 15 residues long. Trimming cost V 10 bases and J 0 bases, with 17 bases left between them. In DNA form, the CDR3 reads TGTGCCACCCAGGAGGAGACACCAAGCACAGATACGCAGTATTTT. Its translation is CATQEETPSTDTQYF.

The chain is built from TRBV28 and TRBJ2-1; 7 nucleotides agree with TRBD2. Per germline, CDR1 MDHEN and CDR2 SYDVKM. The CDR3 runs 15 residues. J lost 7 bases, V lost 7 bases, and 13 bases had no gene match. The CDR3 reads CASTYSLAGVNEQFF. The CDR3 nucleotides read TGTGCCAGCACCTACAGTCTGGCGGGAGTAAATGAGCAGTTCTTC.

The rearrangement links TRBV4-1 to TRBJ2-7; TRBD2 agrees at 10 bases. CDR3 length: 16 amino acids. Per the germline V gene, CDR1 is MGHRA and CDR2 is YSYEKL. The junction had 2 bases not matched to a gene; V was cut back by 0 bases and J by 0 bases. The CDR3 is CASSQDPSGSSYEQYF. CDR3 in DNA: TGCGCCAGCAGCCAAGACCCTAGCGGGAGCTCCTACGAGCAGTACTTC.

This rearrangement joins TRBV6-2 or TRBV6-3 to TRBJ1-3, with no clear D. The CDR3 sequence is 13 residues long. V lost 2 bases, J lost 0 bases, and 2 bases lay in between. Germline-derived CDR1 and CDR2 are MNHEY and SVGEGT. CDR3 protein: CASSYSSGNTIYF. The CDR3 coding sequence is TGTGCCAGCAGTTACAGCTCTGGAAACACCATATATTTT.

This chain links TRBV6-5 with TRBJ2-7; no reliable D call. Germline CDR1 and CDR2: MNHEY and SVGAGI. There are 15 residues in the CDR3. V lost 0 bases, J lost 3 bases, and 12 bases lay in between. CDR3 nucleotide sequence: TGTGCCAGCAGTTACTCCCGTATGGAATTCTACGAGCAGTACTTC. Its protein product is CASSYSRMEFYEQYF.

V gene TRBV11-2 combines with J gene TRBJ2-1; D gene ambiguous. V gave up 1 base and J gave up 4 bases, with 2 bases separating them. In germline, CDR1 is SGHAT, CDR2 FQNNGV. CDR3 length: 12 amino acids. Here the CDR3 reads CASSLVYNEQFF. Written as DNA, the CDR3 is TGTGCCAGCAGCTTAGTTTACAATGAGCAGTTCTTC.

The table lists this clonotype with a few counts. V usage is TRBV2 and J usage is TRBJ1-5; 8 bases line up with TRBD1. Germline lookup yields CDR1 SNHLY and CDR2 FYNNEI. Germline trimming cut 5 bases from V and 7 bases from J; bases unmatched to any gene: 16. This CDR3 is built from 17 residues. The CDR3 sequence: CASSRAINRGSGQPQHF. CDR3 DNA: TGTGCCAGCAGTAGAGCCATAAACAGGGGGAGCGGACAGCCCCAGCATTTT.

This clonotype has just a few counts. The chain has TRBV7-3 and TRBJ2-3; D may be TRBD2 (5 bases). Germline lookup yields CDR1 SGHTA and CDR2 FQGTGA. The CDR3 is 14 residues long. V lost 5 bases and J 3 bases, leaving 12 bases between the germline ends. The DNA for the CDR3 is TGTGCCAGCAGCATACTCCCGGGGACAGATACGCAGTATTTT. Amino acid sequence: CASSILPGTDTQYF.

This clonotype was seen only a few times. The V and J genes are TRBV5-4 and TRBJ2-7; weak D call: TRBD2 (6 bases). Trimming removed 6 bases at V and 7 bases at J, with 20 bases between. The CDR3 is 14 residues long. Germline values: CDR1 SGHNT, CDR2 YYREEE (reference sequence). CDR3 nucleotide sequence: TGTGCCAGCACCCTTCGGGGGAAATCTTGGGAGCAGTACTTC. Its translation is CASTLRGKSWEQYF.

The chain carries TRBV28 and TRBJ2-1; TRBD2 matches at 14 bases. Losses at the gene ends were 5 bases for V and 10 bases for J; bases not matched to a gene: 10. The V gene's germline CDR1 is MDHEN and CDR2 SYDVKM. This CDR3 is 16 amino acids long. Written as DNA, the CDR3 is TGTGCCAGCAGTAAACAGACTAGCGGGAGGGTCAGGGAGCAGTTCTTC. It specifies CASSKQTSGRVREQFF.

This clonotype showed up just a few times. This chain uses TRBV20-1 with TRBJ2-7, with D possibly TRBD2 on 7 matching bases. The germline gives CDR1 DFQATT, CDR2 SNEGSKA (reference sequence). V lost 5 bases and J lost 2, with 19 bases in between. The CDR3 consists of 15 residues. CDR3 sequence: CSAGTWASGAYEQYF. The CDR3 coding sequence is TGCAGTGCTGGGACATGGGCTAGCGGAGCCTACGAGCAGTACTTC.

This clonotype was counted once. The chain joins TRBV28 to TRBJ2-1, with 8 bases fitting TRBD1. Trimming at V came to 4 bases and at J to 2 bases, leaving 10 bases not matched to a gene. The CDR3 spans 17 residues. Germline V gives CDR1 MDHEN, CDR2 SYDVKM. The CDR3 region is CASSSSGGRTPYNEQFF. The CDR3 coding sequence is TGTGCCAGCAGTTCTTCAGGGGGCAGGACCCCCTACAATGAGCAGTTCTTC.

The chain combines TRBV6-1 with TRBJ2-4, with D maybe TRBD2 (5 bases). The CDR3 has 14 amino acids. Deletions cut 5 bases from V and 12 bases from J, with 20 bases between. Germline V gene data show CDR1 as MNHNS and CDR2 as SASEGT. The CDR3 sequence: CASSTPSDSKNQYF. The CDR3 DNA follows: TGTGCCAGCAGTACCCCGTCGGACTCCAAGAATCAGTACTTC.

This clonotype was found a few times. DNA for the CDR3: TGTGCCAGCAGCTTAGCAGACTCCTACGAGCAGTACTTC. Protein product: CASSLADSYEQYF. The V gene is TRBV7-3, the J gene TRBJ2-7; D uncertain. Deletions cut 2 bases from V and 0 bases from J, with 5 bases between. This CDR3 spans 13 amino acids. Germline V gene data show CDR1 as SGHTA and CDR2 as FQGTGA.

A few counts support this clonotype. This sequence joins TRBV25-1 and TRBJ1-5; D perhaps matches TRBD1 (6 bases). Germline-derived CDR1 and CDR2 are MGHDK and SYGVNS. Deletions cut 4 bases from V and 2 bases from J, with 6 bases between. This CDR3 region has 13 residues. CDR3 in amino acids: CASSGTGNQPQHF. The CDR3 nucleotides are TGTGCCAGCAGTGGGACAGGCAATCAGCCCCAGCATTTT.

The rearrangement joins TRBV6-1 to TRBJ2-5, with D possibly being TRBD1 (6 bases). Germline-derived CDR1 and CDR2 are MNHNS and SASEGT. The CDR3 totals 12 residues. V was shortened by 5 bases and J by 3 bases, with 7 bases between the two germline ends. The DNA for the CDR3 is TGTGCCAGCAGTAACAGGGAAGAGACCCAGTACTTC. The encoded protein is CASSNREETQYF.

The chain links TRBV6-5 to TRBJ2-2; 7 bases match TRBD2. Germline CDR1 MNHEY, CDR2 SVGAGI. J gave up 0 bases and V 2 bases, and 6 bases lay outside the gene matches. This CDR3 is 17 amino acids long. The CDR3 coding sequence is TGTGCCAGCAGTTACCAAGGTGGGGGGGCGAACACCGGGGAGCTGTTTTTT. This gives the protein CASSYQGGGANTGELFF.

The sample holds a few counts of this clonotype. The rearrangement uses TRBV25-1 and TRBJ2-7; TRBD2 matches 10 bases. Trimming cost V 1 base and J 5 bases; bases outside gene matches: 8. The CDR3 length is 16 residues. CDR1 is MGHDK and CDR2 is SYGVNS in the germline V gene. CDR3 region: CASSEWSGRALDEQYF. The CDR3 DNA reads TGTGCCAGCAGTGAATGGAGCGGGAGGGCCCTCGACGAGCAGTACTTC.